Listed below are T cell receptor beta chains from one sample, sequenced in a study of CD8+ T cells in alopecia areata. Repertoires were generated with immunoSEQ multiplex PCR, while TCRdb's copy carries only in-frame clones and drops some. This table has some 110,000 clones, 50% to 75% appearing once. The sequenced sample was CD8+ T cells sorted from blood, obtained at week 4, from a patient treated with tofacitinib. The receptors come from a human donor with alopecia areata. Both conserved end residues are part of each CDR3. D genes are given only for firm matches. A row's size may be missing; if present it is once, few, many or a size class.

j_gene: TRBJ2-7; len: 15; d_gene: TRBD1; abundance: -; v_gene: TRBV7-9; CDR3nt: TGTGCCAGCAGCTTAGCCCCGACAGGGTACTACGAGCAGTACTTC; CDR3aa: CASSLAPTGYYEQYF
j_gene: TRBJ2-5; len: 16; d_gene: TRBD2; abundance: -; v_gene: TRBV4-1; CDR3nt: TGCGCCAGCAGCCAAGAAGGGACTAGCGGGCAAGAGACCCAGTACTTC; CDR3aa: CASSQEGTSGQETQYF
j_gene: TRBJ1-1; len: 13; d_gene: -; abundance: few; v_gene: TRBV29-1; CDR3nt: TGCAGCGTTGAAGATACAAGGTCCTTTGAAGCTTTCTTT; CDR3aa: CSVEDTRSFEAFF
j_gene: TRBJ2-2; len: 16; d_gene: TRBD2; abundance: -; v_gene: TRBV4-1; CDR3nt: TGCGCCAGCAGCCAAGATCCAGCGGGGTTTACCGGGGAGCTGTTTTTT; CDR3aa: CASSQDPAGFTGELFF
j_gene: TRBJ2-1; len: 16; d_gene: TRBD2; abundance: -; v_gene: TRBV4-3; CDR3nt: TGCGCCAGCAGCCAAGGTAGCGGGGGGCTCTACAATGAGCAGTTCTTC; CDR3aa: CASSQGSGGLYNEQFF
j_gene: TRBJ1-2; len: 13; d_gene: -; abundance: -; v_gene: TRBV7-9; CDR3nt: TGTGCCAGCAGCTTAGAACTTAGCTATGGCTACACCTTC; CDR3aa: CASSLELSYGYTF
j_gene: TRBJ1-4; len: 16; d_gene: TRBD1; abundance: -; v_gene: TRBV9; CDR3nt: TGTGCCAGCAGCACACCTCATGGACAGGGAAATGAAAAACTGTTTTTT; CDR3aa: CASSTPHGQGNEKLFF
j_gene: TRBJ2-6; len: 15; d_gene: -; abundance: -; v_gene: TRBV6-5; CDR3nt: TGTGCCAGCAGTTACACGGCGCAGGGAAGCCGCGTCCTGACTTTC; CDR3aa: CASSYTAQGSRVLTF
j_gene: TRBJ1-1; len: 12; d_gene: -; abundance: few; v_gene: TRBV9; CDR3nt: TGTGCCAGCAGCGTAGGGGACACGGAAGCTTTCTTT; CDR3aa: CASSVGDTEAFF
j_gene: TRBJ2-1; len: 13; d_gene: TRBD1; abundance: once; v_gene: TRBV28; CDR3nt: TGTGCCACCCGCGACAGGGCGCACAATGAGCAGTTCTTC; CDR3aa: CATRDRAHNEQFF
j_gene: TRBJ1-1; len: 15; d_gene: TRBD1; abundance: -; v_gene: TRBV25-1; CDR3nt: TGTGCCAGCAGGTTCCGGGACAGGGAGAACACTGAAGCTTTCTTT; CDR3aa: CASRFRDRENTEAFF
j_gene: TRBJ1-1; len: 14; d_gene: TRBD1; abundance: few; v_gene: TRBV4-1; CDR3nt: TGCGCCAGCAGCCAGATACAGGGGTGGACTGAAGCTTTCTTT; CDR3aa: CASSQIQGWTEAFF
j_gene: TRBJ1-1; len: 15; d_gene: -; abundance: -; v_gene: TRBV5-1; CDR3nt: TGCGCCAGCAGCGTAGAACAGACTCTGAACACTGAAGCTTTCTTT; CDR3aa: CASSVEQTLNTEAFF
j_gene: TRBJ2-6; len: 15; d_gene: -; abundance: few; v_gene: TRBV5-4; CDR3nt: TGTGCCAGCAGCTCCACAGGGTCTGGGGCCAACGTCCTGACTTTC; CDR3aa: CASSSTGSGANVLTF
j_gene: TRBJ1-2; len: 15; d_gene: -; abundance: -; v_gene: TRBV30; CDR3nt: TGTGCCTGGAGTGGGGGGATCAGGGCCAACTATGGCTACACCTTC; CDR3aa: CAWSGGIRANYGYTF
j_gene: TRBJ2-3; len: 13; d_gene: -; abundance: -; v_gene: TRBV29-1; CDR3nt: TGCAGCGTTCCTGGACAAGACACAGATACGCAGTATTTT; CDR3aa: CSVPGQDTDTQYF
j_gene: TRBJ2-5; len: 16; d_gene: TRBD2; abundance: -; v_gene: TRBV4-3; CDR3nt: TGCGCCAGCAGCCAAGATCGGGGGGGGGCGCCGGAGACCCAGTACTTC; CDR3aa: CASSQDRGGAPETQYF
j_gene: TRBJ2-7; len: 14; d_gene: -; abundance: -; v_gene: TRBV6-1; CDR3nt: TGTGCCAGCAGGGAAGGGTTTAGCTCCTACGAGCAGTACTTC; CDR3aa: CASREGFSSYEQYF
j_gene: TRBJ2-1; len: 12; d_gene: -; abundance: -; v_gene: TRBV5-6; CDR3nt: TGTGCCAGCAGCAGAGCAGGGAATGAGCAGTTCTTC; CDR3aa: CASSRAGNEQFF
j_gene: TRBJ2-7; len: 13; d_gene: -; abundance: few; v_gene: TRBV29-1; CDR3nt: TGCAGCGTTTTCCCCCCGACAGGATTCGAGCAGTACTTC; CDR3aa: CSVFPPTGFEQYF
j_gene: TRBJ2-7; len: 17; d_gene: TRBD1; abundance: -; v_gene: TRBV29-1; CDR3nt: TGCAGCGTACTAGCCCCAATGACAGGGGAGGATACCCACGAGCAGTACTTC; CDR3aa: CSVLAPMTGEDTHEQYF
j_gene: TRBJ2-2; len: 14; d_gene: -; abundance: -; v_gene: TRBV7-8; CDR3nt: TGTGCCAGCAGCTTAGATGGGGACACCGGGGAGCTGTTTTTT; CDR3aa: CASSLDGDTGELFF
j_gene: TRBJ2-2; len: 16; d_gene: -; abundance: -; v_gene: TRBV30; CDR3nt: TGTGCCTGGAGTACACCCCTCGGACTTCTCCACCGGGAGCTGTTTTTT; CDR3aa: CAWSTPLGLLHRELFF
j_gene: TRBJ2-3; len: 13; d_gene: -; abundance: few; v_gene: TRBV7-9; CDR3nt: TGTGCCAGCAGCTTAACGTTTTCAGATACGCAGTATTTT; CDR3aa: CASSLTFSDTQYF
j_gene: TRBJ1-6; len: 16; d_gene: -; abundance: -; v_gene: TRBV13; CDR3nt: TGTGCCAGCAGCTTAGTGGGGCAGAAAGCAAATTCACCCCTCCACTTT; CDR3aa: CASSLVGQKANSPLHF
j_gene: TRBJ1-5; len: 14; d_gene: -; abundance: few; v_gene: TRBV6-6; CDR3nt: TGTGCCAGCAGTACCGACAGCGAGAATCAGCCCCAGCATTTT; CDR3aa: CASSTDSENQPQHF
j_gene: TRBJ2-1; len: 14; d_gene: -; abundance: -; v_gene: TRBV29-1; CDR3nt: TGCAGCACAGAGGGAGGGGGAGTTCGCAATGAGCAGTTCTTC; CDR3aa: CSTEGGGVRNEQFF
j_gene: TRBJ2-7; len: 13; d_gene: -; abundance: -; v_gene: TRBV7-2; CDR3nt: TGTGCCAGCAGCTTACTCGAGGTAGACGAGCAGTACTTC; CDR3aa: CASSLLEVDEQYF
j_gene: TRBJ1-4; len: 17; d_gene: -; abundance: -; v_gene: TRBV25-1; CDR3nt: TGTGCCAGCAGTGAATCAAGTTCGGTCGGGTCGGCCCAAAAACTGTTTTTT; CDR3aa: CASSESSSVGSAQKLFF
j_gene: TRBJ2-5; len: 18; d_gene: -; abundance: -; v_gene: TRBV29-1; CDR3nt: TGCAGCGTTGATGGCTGGGTGGGTAGGGGACTGTATCAAGAGACCCAGTACTTC; CDR3aa: CSVDGWVGRGLYQETQYF
j_gene: TRBJ2-7; len: 14; d_gene: TRBD1; abundance: few; v_gene: TRBV7-9; CDR3nt: TGTGCCAGCAGTCTGGACAGGGGGACCTACGAGCAGTACTTC; CDR3aa: CASSLDRGTYEQYF
j_gene: TRBJ2-7; len: 16; d_gene: -; abundance: -; v_gene: TRBV4-2; CDR3nt: TGTGCCAGCAGCCAAGAGTGGCCGGGGGGCCTCTACGAGCAGTACTTC; CDR3aa: CASSQEWPGGLYEQYF
j_gene: TRBJ1-1; len: 12; d_gene: -; abundance: -; v_gene: TRBV29-1; CDR3nt: TGCAGCGTTCCTTTTAGGGGTGTTGAAGCTTTCTTT; CDR3aa: CSVPFRGVEAFF
j_gene: TRBJ2-7; len: 18; d_gene: TRBD1; abundance: -; v_gene: TRBV29-1; CDR3nt: TGCAGCGTTGAAGCTCCTCTAACGGGACAGTCGAGCTCCTACGAGCAGTACTTC; CDR3aa: CSVEAPLTGQSSSYEQYF
j_gene: TRBJ1-2; len: 13; d_gene: -; abundance: -; v_gene: TRBV13; CDR3nt: TGTGCCAGCAGCTCCCAGGGTAACTATGGCTACACCTTC; CDR3aa: CASSSQGNYGYTF
j_gene: TRBJ2-1; len: 13; d_gene: -; abundance: few; v_gene: TRBV7-9; CDR3nt: TGTGCCAGCAGCTACGGGACCAACAATGAGCAGTTCTTC; CDR3aa: CASSYGTNNEQFF